The 5 T cell receptor beta chains below all came from one sample that was sequenced in a study of CD4 T cells in relation to SARS-CoV-2 and coronaviruses. Their target antigens are unknown. Sequenced by immunoSEQ multiplex PCR; TCRdb stores in-frame clones only, minus some. The sample carries around 16,000 clones, roughly four fifths recorded once. The unexposed donors gave CD4+ T cells in about 2010-2018, prior to COVID-19. After ten to eleven days of culture, CD4+ T cells were isolated. The sample was CD4+ T cells from PBMCs, cultured in vitro. These receptors came from a human donor in good health.

The rearrangement uses TRBV6-5 and TRBJ1-1; D remains unclear. The CDR3 runs 14 residues. V shed 3 bases and J shed 4 bases, with 12 bases lying between them. CDR1 MNHEY and CDR2 SVGAGI come from the germline V gene. In DNA, the CDR3 is TGTGCCAGCAGTTATGGCTGGGTCGGCACTGAAGCTTTCTTT. Encoded protein: CASSYGWVGTEAFF.

This clone was detected once. The V gene is TRBV11-2, the J gene TRBJ2-7; the D gene is possibly TRBD1 (6 bases). The germline CDR1 and CDR2 sequences are SGHAT and FQNNGV. V was clipped by 4 bases and J by 6 bases, with 19 bases between them. The CDR3 runs to 15 residues. The CDR3 loop is CASSSLQGSVGEQYF. CDR3 nucleotide sequence: TGTGCCAGCAGCTCTTTACAGGGCTCCGTGGGCGAGCAGTACTTC. The full variable domain, completed using reference TRBV11-2 and TRBJ2-7, is EAGVAQSPRYKIIEKRQSVAFWCNPISGHATLYWYQQILGQGPKLLIQFQNNGVVDDSQLPKDRFSAERLKGVDSTLKIQPAKLEDSAVYLCASSSLQGSVGEQYFGPGTRLTVT.

The genes are TRBV4-1 and TRBJ1-1, with 7 bases fitting TRBD1. Germline CDR1 and CDR2: MGHRA and YSYEKL. This CDR3 region has 13 residues. V dropped 9 bases and J dropped 5; count of bases not matched to a gene: 9. CDR3 sequence reads: CASGEGAWTEAFF. As DNA, the CDR3 is TGCGCCAGTGGGGAGGGGGCGTGGACTGAAGCTTTCTTT.

As to this clone: The sample carries other DNA sequences with the same CDR3. The chain couples TRBV10-3 to TRBJ2-7, with 14 positions matching TRBD2. Germline V gene sequence: CDR1 ENHRY, CDR2 SYGVKD. J was trimmed by 5 bases and V by 6 bases; bases with no gene match: 18. The CDR3 runs to 19 residues. Here the CDR3 DNA reads TGTGCCATCAGCCGACTAGCGGGAGGGCCTAAAGATGGTTTTCACGAGCAGTACTTC. Amino acids: CAISRLAGGPKDGFHEQYF.

This chain links TRBV4-1 with TRBJ2-2; 8 bases align to TRBD1. The germline V gene encodes CDR1 MGHRA and CDR2 YSYEKL. Trimming removed 5 bases from V and 4 bases from J; junction bases left unmatched: 9. This CDR3 has 16 amino acids. CDR3 bases: TGCGCCAGCAGCGACACCCGGACAGGGTTCACCGGGGAGCTGTTTTTT. It encodes CASSDTRTGFTGELFF.